This passage covers 8 T cell receptor beta chains from one sample sequenced in a study of T cell repertoires in cytomegalovirus infection. The antigens for these receptors are not known. Using its own MiXCR run on the reads, TCRdb lists one record per CDR3 protein. Here the sample spans 640,000 or so distinct CDR3 sequences, about 33% being singletons. The input for sequencing was cultured PBMCs, taken from culture after CMV antigen stimulation. The receptors shown here come from a human donor in good health (CMV status not recorded). Some clones in this sample may be carry-over from other donors' samples.

This clonotype was seen more than once but under ten times. The genes are TRBV19 and TRBJ1-5, with D possibly TRBD1 on 5 matching bases. Trimming took 3 bases from V and 7 from J, leaving 10 bases between them. Germline CDR1 and CDR2: LNHDA and SQIVND (reference sequence). The length of the CDR3 is 13 residues. CDR3 protein: CASSIQGWQPQHF. DNA for the CDR3: TGTGCCAGTAGTATCCAGGGCTGGCAGCCCCAGCATTTT.

This chain connects TRBV7-2 to TRBJ2-3; TRBD2 agrees at 11 bases. The CDR3 sequence is 15 residues long. With 3 bases clipped from V and 5 bases from J, the junction kept 4 bases outside the gene matches. The germline CDR1 and CDR2 sequences are SGHTA and FQGNSA. CDR3: CASSLLAGGVDTQYF. DNA of the CDR3: TGTGCCAGCAGCTTGCTAGCGGGAGGAGTAGATACGCAGTATTTT.

The sample holds a few counts of this clonotype. This chain uses TRBV7-9 with TRBJ1-3; D ambiguous. Trimming stripped 4 bases from V and 0 bases from J, with 10 bases between. The germline CDR1 and CDR2 sequences are SEHNR and FQNEAQ (reference sequence). This CDR3 contains 15 residues. CDR3 sequence (DNA): TGTGCCAGCAGCTCCGTTAGCTACTCTGGAAACACCATATATTTT. Translation: CASSSVSYSGNTIYF.

The CDR3 loop reads CASSYLQGVGETQYF. The DNA for the CDR3 is TGTGCCAGCAGTTACTTACAGGGGGTAGGGGAGACCCAGTACTTC. This chain links TRBV6-5 with TRBJ2-5, with TRBD1 matching 8 bases. Germline values: CDR1 MNHEY, CDR2 SVGAGI. This CDR3 comprises 15 residues. V shed 1 base, J shed 5 bases, and the junction held 6 bases outside the gene matches.

The chain joins TRBV12-3 or TRBV12-4 to TRBJ2-1; 7 nucleotides agree with TRBD2. The CDR3 contains 15 residues. V gave up 3 bases and J gave up 4 bases; unmatched junction bases: 6. The CDR3 sequence is CASSFLLADYNEQFF. As DNA, the CDR3 is TGTGCCAGCAGTTTTCTGCTAGCGGATTACAATGAGCAGTTCTTC.

The V and J genes are TRBV28 and TRBJ1-3; possibly TRBD1 for D (6 bases). CDR1 is MDHEN and CDR2 is SYDVKM in the germline V gene. V lost 6 bases and J lost 9, with 15 bases in between. The CDR3 spans 13 residues. CDR3 sequence (DNA): TGTGCCAGCAGGGGCAGGGGAGAGGTCACCATATATTTT. Encoded protein: CASRGRGEVTIYF.

In this sample, this clonotype turned up once. The germline gene is not matched at one end of the junction; a read error may be the cause. V gene TRBV18 combines with J gene TRBJ2-1, with 13 positions matching TRBD2. The CDR3 has 18 amino acids. Germline CDR1 is KGHSH and CDR2 is LQKENI. The chain's CDR3 is CANSPYILGTSGANEQFF. CDR3 nucleotides: TGTGCCAACTCACCATATATCTTAGGGACTAGCGGGGCCAATGAGCAGTTCTTC.

The V and J genes are TRBV27 and TRBJ2-5; D possibly corresponds to TRBD1 (5 bases). The V gene lost 5 bases and the J gene lost 4 bases, with 17 bases spanning the gap. The CDR3 extends over 15 amino acids. Germline values: CDR1 MNHEY, CDR2 SMNVEV (reference sequence). The CDR3 protein is CASSPRAGLLETQYF. CDR3 coding DNA: TGTGCCAGCAGTCCCCGGGCAGGGTTATTAGAGACCCAGTACTTC.